Shown below are 12 T cell receptor beta chains from a single sample sequenced in a study of somatic mutations in cytotoxic T cells in rheumatoid arthritis. Here immunoSEQ multiplex PCR was the method, and the copy in TCRdb shows in-frame clones only, minus some. This table has about 17,000 clones, over 70% appearing once. The sample was CD8+ T cells sorted from blood. Source of these receptors: an adult with rheumatoid arthritis.

The chain joins TRBV7-8 to TRBJ1-1; TRBD1 matches 11 bases. The germline V gene has CDR1 SGHVS and CDR2 FQNEAQ. Germline trimming cut 5 bases from V and 1 base from J; bases unmatched to any gene: 0. The CDR3 is made up of 14 amino acids. The DNA of the CDR3 is TGTGCCAGCAGCGGACAGGGGGCGAACACTGAAGCTTTCTTT. It translates to CASSGQGANTEAFF.

This rearrangement joins TRBV5-3 to TRBJ2-7, with 8 bases identical to TRBD2. TRBV5-3 is annotated as an ORF whose role is uncertain. This CDR3 has 16 amino acids. V shed 3 bases and J 3 bases; nucleotides not matched to a gene: 11. CDR3 nucleotide sequence: TGTGCCAGAAGCTGGGGTTTAGCGGGGACTATCTACGAGCAGTACTTC. This gives the protein CARSWGLAGTIYEQYF.

This clone was observed once. V usage is TRBV6-5 and J usage is TRBJ2-3, with TRBD2 identical over 9 bases. CDR1 is MNHEY and CDR2 is SVGAGI in the germline V gene. The V and J ends lost 5 bases and 3 bases, in that order; junction bases with no gene match: 3. The CDR3 totals 14 residues. The CDR3 DNA reads TGTGCCAGCAGTAAGACTAGCGGAACAGATACGCAGTATTTT. It translates to CASSKTSGTDTQYF.

The V call is TRBV27, the J call TRBJ2-7; 8 bases agree with TRBD1. V lost 6 bases, J lost 2 bases, and 3 bases stayed unmatched. The germline CDR1 and CDR2 sequences are MNHEY and SMNVEV (reference sequence). The CDR3 is 13 amino acids. The chain's CDR3 is CASSQGAPYEQYF. The CDR3 nucleotides are TGTGCCAGCAGCCAGGGGGCCCCCTACGAGCAGTACTTC.

J is TRBJ2-3 and V is TRBV11-2; 10 bases are a match to TRBD2. Germline lookup yields CDR1 SGHAT and CDR2 FQNNGV. J was trimmed by 2 bases and V by 5 bases; bases with no gene match: 7. The CDR3 contains 16 residues. CDR3 loop: CASSQTTSGDTDTQYF. As DNA, the CDR3 is TGTGCCAGCAGCCAAACAACTAGCGGGGACACAGATACGCAGTATTTT.

J is TRBJ2-5 and V is TRBV29-1, with D tentatively TRBD1 (6 bases). V lost 6 bases to trimming and J lost 13 bases, with 18 bases between them. There are 11 residues in the CDR3. Looked up from germline, CDR1 is SQVTM and CDR2 is ANQGSEA. The CDR3 nucleotides are TGCAGCGTGGGGGCTTGGGACCCGACGTACTTC. It specifies CSVGAWDPTYF.

V is TRBV27 and J is TRBJ1-2, with D unclear. CDR1 and CDR2 (germline): MNHEY, SMNVEV (reference sequence). The CDR3 extends over 12 amino acids. The V and J ends lost 7 bases and 7 bases respectively, with 13 bases between them. The DNA of the CDR3 is TGTGCCAGCAAAGAGGGAGGTAGTGGCTACACCTTC. Translated, it gives CASKEGGSGYTF.

The count of this clone is one. This chain joins TRBV2 and TRBJ2-7, with TRBD1 as a possible D gene (6 bases). CDR1 is SNHLY and CDR2 is FYNNEI in the germline V gene. V dropped 4 bases and J dropped 3 bases, with 10 bases sitting between them. The CDR3 spans 13 residues. Written as DNA, the CDR3 is TGTGCCAGCAGTGGGGGACAAGTCTACGAGCAGTACTTC. Protein sequence: CASSGGQVYEQYF.

This clone is labeled medium-sized (0.01 to 0.1%). The rearrangement joins TRBV4-2 to TRBJ2-5, with 10 bases identical to TRBD2. This CDR3 contains 14 residues. After removal of 2 bases from V and 5 bases from J, the junction contained 2 bases not matched to a gene. Germline CDR1 and CDR2: LGHNA and YNFKEQ. The CDR3 sequence is CASSQLAGEETQYF. The CDR3 bases are TGTGCCAGCAGCCAACTAGCGGGAGAGGAGACCCAGTACTTC.

The genes are TRBV6-1 and TRBJ2-1; 8 bases line up with TRBD2. V was pared by 4 bases and J by 0 bases, with 2 bases of the junction left unmatched. The CDR3 is 15 residues long. CDR1 is MNHNS and CDR2 is SASEGT in the germline V gene. The CDR3 here is CASSVSGSSYNEQFF. CDR3 in DNA: TGTGCCAGCAGTGTAAGCGGGAGCTCCTACAATGAGCAGTTCTTC.

As regards this clone: One base away lies a much larger clone, so this may be a sequencing read error. This sequence joins TRBV11-2 and TRBJ1-1, with D perhaps matching TRBD1 (6 bases). V gave up 3 bases and J gave up 3 bases, with 8 bases separating them. CDR1 is SGHAT, CDR2 FQNNGV, per germline. CDR3 length: 13 amino acids. CDR3: CASSFGGDTEAFF. As DNA, the CDR3 is TGTGCCAGCAGCTTCGGGGGCGACACTGAAGCTTTCTTT.

The rearrangement links TRBV6-4 to TRBJ2-1; possibly TRBD2 for D (5 bases). The V gene's germline CDR1 is MRHNA and CDR2 SNTAGT. This CDR3 comprises 15 residues. Trimming removed 2 bases at V and 6 bases at J, with 14 bases between. Here the CDR3 DNA reads TGTGCCAGCAGTGACAACCCCGAGGGTCGCAATGAGCAGTTCTTC. Amino acid sequence: CASSDNPEGRNEQFF.